The entry below describes one TCR beta chain. What it binds is unknown. This record belongs to a study of T cell responses to AZD1222 COVID-19 vaccine. Background on the study: Analyses pooled second doses at about 4 or about 12 weeks. The study, taken as a whole, reports: White British people made up most donors, females outnumbered males, and clonal diversity was possibly underestimated. Every sample of the repertoires postdated the peak T cell response.

Sequencing was performed with immunoSEQ multiplex PCR; in TCRdb, only in-frame clones are kept and a portion is missing. The profile shows over 150,000 clones, around 94% of them singletons. V lost 3 bases and J lost 0, with 25 bases in between. Germline V CDR1 and CDR2: SGHTA, FQGTGA. The CDR3 contains 20 residues. The TCR originated in an adult in good health. Sequences were derived from peripheral blood, sampled on day 0 of AZD1222 vaccination. The chain couples TRBV7-3 to TRBJ2-3; a possible D gene is TRBD2 (6 bases). CDR3 sequence: CASSFLWALTRGSSTDTQYF. Here the CDR3 DNA reads TGTGCCAGCAGCTTCCTCTGGGCCCTGACCCGGGGGTCTAGCACAGATACGCAGTATTTT.